This T cell receptor (beta chain) was recovered during a study of T cell repertoires in ileal Crohn's disease. Trimming took off 2 bases at V and 2 bases at J, with 10 bases between the two ends. CDR1 and CDR2 (germline): SGHNT, YENEEA. CDR3 length equals 14 residues. Findings and limits, study-wide: Mucosal expansions were suggested to be mainly CD8 T cells. Postoperative endoscopy occurred within one year, median roughly 6.9 months. Clonality above 26.8% at surgery always came with endoscopic recurrence.

Regarding this clone: The antigen is not known.

The table came from immunoSEQ multiplex PCR; TCRdb's copy has only in-frame clones and leaves some out. The profile shows fewer than 8,000 clones, approximately 74% of them singletons. Time point of the sample: neoterminal ileum biopsy at postoperative endoscopy, about 6 months after surgery. The source of this sequence is an adult with Crohn's disease. The sequenced sample consisted of ileal tissue. This rearrangement joins TRBV11-3 to TRBJ2-7; tentative D call: TRBD1 (5 bases). The CDR3 sequence is CASSLRQGTYEQYF. In DNA form, the CDR3 reads TGTGCCAGCAGCTTACGGCAGGGAACCTACGAGCAGTACTTC.